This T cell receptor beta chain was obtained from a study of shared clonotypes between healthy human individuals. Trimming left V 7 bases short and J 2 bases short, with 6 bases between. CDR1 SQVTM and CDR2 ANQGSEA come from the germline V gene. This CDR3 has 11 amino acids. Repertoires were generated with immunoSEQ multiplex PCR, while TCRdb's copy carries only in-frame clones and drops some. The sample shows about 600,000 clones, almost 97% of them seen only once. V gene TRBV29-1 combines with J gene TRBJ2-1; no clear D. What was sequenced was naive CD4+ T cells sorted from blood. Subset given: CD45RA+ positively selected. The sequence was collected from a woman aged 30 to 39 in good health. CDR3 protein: CSAETYNEQFF. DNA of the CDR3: TGCAGCGCCGAAACCTACAATGAGCAGTTCTTC.